This paragraph covers one T cell receptor (beta chain) sequence. Its antigen is not identified. The CDR3 has 17 amino acids. After removal of 4 bases from V and 0 bases from J, the junction contained 10 bases not matched to a gene. Per the germline V gene, CDR1 is SGHDT and CDR2 is YYEEEE. Here immunoSEQ multiplex PCR was the method, and the copy in TCRdb shows in-frame clones only, minus some. The sample lists about 2 million clones, about 95% seen once, with under 1.5% in the top ten. The entry originates in a study of shared clonotypes between healthy human individuals. Across the study: Aged between 18 and 49, the donors were two women and three men. Three plates each covered CD4 naive and memory; CD8 naive two, CD8 memory one.

Terminally differentiated effector memory CD45RA+ cells were excluded by CCR7 positive selection of CD45RO-negative cells. All donors were healthy HIV-negative adults lacking recent acute infections or vaccinations. Notes on the study in general: The sharing of about 5% of naive CD4 clonotypes was seen across several donors.

This clonotype was sampled from a man between 18 and 29 years old in good health. V usage is TRBV5-6 and J usage is TRBJ1-2, with 9 positions matching TRBD1. Material for sequencing was naive CD8+ T cells sorted from blood. The chain's CDR3 is CASSTRTGDNPNYGYTF. The DNA for the CDR3 is TGTGCCAGCAGCACCCGGACAGGGGATAATCCTAACTATGGCTACACCTTC.